These 3 T cell receptor beta chains were sequenced from one sample in a study of control samples from healthy donors and cancer patients. TCRdb keeps only in-frame clones here, not all; method: immunoSEQ multiplex PCR. The data show 350,000 to 450,000 clones, roughly 90% seen once. Sample: PBMCs. The source of these receptors is a man aged 40-55 years with head and neck cancer.

J is TRBJ2-3 and V is TRBV5-6; D is uncertain. With 0 bases removed from V and 8 bases from J, the gap between germline ends came to 7 bases. Germline CDR1 SGHDT, CDR2 YYEEEE. The length of the CDR3 is 12 residues. CDR3 sequence: CASSLGGATQYF. The CDR3 DNA reads TGTGCCAGCAGCTTGGGAGGAGCTACGCAGTATTTT.

The rearrangement joins TRBV5-1 to TRBJ2-2; D possibly corresponds to TRBD1 (6 bases). The V end lost 4 bases, the J end lost 5 bases, and 18 bases lay between the germline ends. The CDR3 is made up of 16 amino acids. Germline CDR1 reads SGHRS; CDR2 reads YFSETQ. CDR3 loop: CASSPEFRGRTGELFF. The CDR3 DNA follows: TGCGCCAGCAGCCCTGAATTCAGGGGAAGGACCGGGGAGCTGTTTTTT. Drawing the rest from reference TRBV5-1 and TRBJ2-2, the complete variable domain is KAGVTQTPRYLIKTRGQQVTLSCSPISGHRSVSWYQQTPGQGLQFLFEYFSETQRNKGNFPGRFSGRQFSNSRSEMNVSTLELGDSALYLCASSPEFRGRTGELFFGEGSRLTVL.

The J gene is TRBJ1-1, the V gene TRBV3-1 (or the pseudogene TRBV3-2); D possibly corresponds to TRBD1 (5 bases). The V gene lost 4 bases and the J gene lost 4 bases, with 13 bases spanning the gap. The CDR3 extends over 14 amino acids. Germline assignment: CDR1 LGHDT and CDR2 YNNKEL (reference sequence). The CDR3 loop is CASSLARVGTEAFF. In nucleotides, the CDR3 is TGTGCCAGCAGCCTGGCCAGGGTTGGCACTGAAGCTTTCTTT.